This T cell receptor (beta chain) appears in the sequencing data of a study of T cell responses to AZD1222 COVID-19 vaccine. The study's findings and limits: Seropositivity was recorded at baseline in only 6 or 7 AZD1222 recipients. Epitopes outside B.1.351 and B.1.1.7 mutated regions reportedly drew nearly half of spike TCRs.

V gave up 0 bases and J gave up 6 bases, with 21 bases separating them. This CDR3 spans 17 amino acids. The germline CDR1 and CDR2 sequences are PRHDT and FYEKMQ (reference sequence). Worth noting for this clone: The antigen remains unidentified.

Here immunoSEQ multiplex PCR was the method, and the copy in TCRdb shows in-frame clones only, minus some. Here the sample spans tens of thousands of clones, roughly four fifths being singletons. This TCR derives from an adult in good health. The rearrangement links TRBV13 to TRBJ2-7, with D perhaps matching TRBD2 (6 bases). Sequenced material: peripheral blood, taken on day 0 of AZD1222 vaccination. The CDR3 sequence: CASSLGALGREKAEQYF. The DNA for the CDR3 is TGTGCCAGCAGCTTAGGAGCATTGGGACGGGAGAAGGCCGAGCAGTACTTC. The full variable domain, rest sourced from reference TRBV13 and TRBJ2-7, is AAGVIQSPRHLIKEKRETATLKCYPIPRHDTVYWYQQGPGQDPQFLISFYEKMQSDKGSIPDRFSAQQFSDYHSELNMSSLELGDSALYFCASSLGALGREKAEQYFGPGTRLTVT.